Below, 27 T cell receptor beta chains from the same sample are listed, as sequenced in a study of blood T cell repertoires in COVID-19. Profiled with immunoSEQ multiplex PCR; TCRdb holds only in-frame clones, not every one. The sample has over 250,000 clones; about 90% are singletons. Sequencing used peripheral blood. These receptor sequences come from a woman aged 40 to 50 who had recovered from COVID-19.

The genes are TRBV6-2 or TRBV6-3 and TRBJ1-1; D is ambiguous. The germline gives CDR1 MNHEY, CDR2 SVGEGT. V lost 4 bases and J lost 0, with 9 bases in between. The CDR3 runs to 14 residues. CDR3 protein: CASSSTSMNTEAFF. Here the CDR3 DNA reads TGTGCCAGCAGTTCCACTTCCATGAACACTGAAGCTTTCTTT.

CDR3 DNA sequence: TGTGCCAGCAGCCAGGGGATGCGTAACAATGAGCAGTTCTTC. Its protein is CASSQGMRNNEQFF. This chain uses TRBV5-4 with TRBJ2-1, with D possibly being TRBD1 (6 bases). The CDR3 loop spans 14 amino acids. Trimming pared 4 bases from V and 5 bases from J, leaving 13 bases between. Germline CDR1 and CDR2: SGHNT and YYREEE (reference sequence).

The V and J genes are TRBV4-1 and TRBJ1-3, with D unclear. With 3 bases removed from V and 8 bases from J, the gap between germline ends came to 11 bases. From germline, CDR1 is MGHRA and CDR2 YSYEKL. The CDR3 extends over 13 amino acids. CDR3 nucleotides: TGCGCCAGCAGCCAGCGGTTCGGTGACACCATATATTTT. Its translation is CASSQRFGDTIYF.

This sequence joins TRBV10-3 and TRBJ1-2; TRBD1 matches at 7 bases. Germline loops: CDR1 ENHRY, CDR2 SYGVKD. The CDR3 is 13 residues long. V dropped 6 bases and J dropped 5; count of bases not matched to a gene: 6. CDR3 sequence (DNA): TGTGCCATCAGCACCGAACAGGGGTATGGCTACACCTTC. It specifies CAISTEQGYGYTF.

The chain uses TRBV5-1 and TRBJ2-5; a weak D match, TRBD1 (7 bases). The germline V gene encodes CDR1 SGHRS and CDR2 YFSETQ. Trimming took off 7 bases at V and 2 bases at J, with 15 bases between the two ends. The CDR3 sequence is 14 residues long. DNA for the CDR3: TGCGCCAGCCGGAGGGGGCGCGGACAAGAGACCCAGTACTTC. Residues: CASRRGRGQETQYF.

Note on this clone: The junction departs from germline at one end; a sequencing error may be responsible. The chain recombines TRBV18 with TRBJ2-5; the D gene could be TRBD1 or TRBD2 (6 bases each). Germline V gives CDR1 KGHSH, CDR2 LQKENI. The CDR3 has 16 amino acids. CDR3 amino acids: CASSPPGAGRVKTQYF. The CDR3 DNA follows: TGTGCCAGCTCGCCACCGGGGGCCGGGCGCGTGAAGACCCAGTACTTC.

The CDR3 DNA follows: TGTGCCAGCAGCTTTTGGGCAGACACTGAAGCTTTCTTT. Its protein product is CASSFWADTEAFF. The rearrangement uses TRBV11-1 and TRBJ1-1; D not certain. CDR1 is SGHAT, CDR2 FQDESV, per germline (reference sequence). The germline V and J ends were trimmed by 3 bases and 3 bases, with 8 bases remaining between them. The CDR3 consists of 13 residues.

DNA of the CDR3: TGCGCCAGCAGCCAAGCCGGGGAGACTTACGAGCAGTACTTC. This encodes CASSQAGETYEQYF. The J gene is TRBJ2-7, the V gene TRBV4-3; maybe TRBD2 (5 bases). The germline V gene has CDR1 LGHNA and CDR2 YSLEER. V was clipped by 1 base and J by 4 bases, with 11 bases between them. This CDR3 has 14 residues.

V usage is TRBV13 and J usage is TRBJ2-4; 12 bases are shared with TRBD1. The CDR3 is made up of 16 amino acids. V shed 5 bases, J shed 5 bases, and the junction held 7 bases outside the gene matches. CDR1 is PRHDT and CDR2 is FYEKMQ in the germline V gene (reference sequence). CDR3 in amino acids: CASSRGDRGPQNIQYF. The CDR3 DNA reads as TGTGCCAGCAGCCGAGGGGACAGGGGGCCTCAAAACATTCAGTACTTC.

The CDR3 spells CASSQDRRGRYTF. The CDR3 DNA is TGTGCCAGCAGCCAAGATCGAAGGGGTCGCTACACCTTC. The V and J genes are TRBV3-1 (or the pseudogene TRBV3-2) and TRBJ1-2; perhaps TRBD1 as D (5 bases). The CDR3 sequence is 13 residues long. The germline CDR1 and CDR2 sequences are LGHDT and YNNKEL (reference sequence). Trimming shortened V by 0 bases and J by 9 bases, and 11 bases separated the two germline ends.

The J gene is TRBJ2-2, the V gene TRBV7-3; 9 bases agree with TRBD1. This CDR3 comprises 15 residues. V lost 6 bases, J lost 4 bases, and 6 bases stayed unmatched. CDR1 is SGHTA, CDR2 FQGTGA, per germline. In DNA, the CDR3 is TGTGCCAGCAGTCCCGGGACAGGGCTCACCGGGGAGCTGTTTTTT. This sequence encodes CASSPGTGLTGELFF.

V usage is TRBV19 and J usage is TRBJ2-2, with TRBD2 matching 11 bases. The germline V gene has CDR1 LNHDA and CDR2 SQIVND (reference sequence). V shed 7 bases and J 6 bases; nucleotides not matched to a gene: 13. CDR3 length equals 17 residues. The CDR3 nucleotides are TGTGCCAGTACCTATAGCGGGGGGGCCGATTTGGCCGGGGAGCTGTTTTTT. Amino acid sequence: CASTYSGGADLAGELFF.

This sequence joins TRBV4-1 and TRBJ2-3, with TRBD2 matching 7 bases. This CDR3 has 16 residues. The V gene's germline CDR1 is MGHRA and CDR2 YSYEKL. The V and J ends lost 0 bases and 2 bases, in that order; junction bases with no gene match: 5. DNA of the CDR3: TGCGCCAGCAGCCAAGATGGCGGGGGAATCACAGATACGCAGTATTTT. It is translated as CASSQDGGGITDTQYF.

The chain links TRBV28 to TRBJ2-5, with D perhaps matching TRBD2 (6 bases). Trimming took off 5 bases at V and 0 bases at J, with 7 bases between the two ends. There are 13 residues in the CDR3. Germline V gene data show CDR1 as MDHEN and CDR2 as SYDVKM. CDR3 sequence: CASSRTNQETQYF. The DNA for the CDR3 is TGTGCCAGCAGTCGGACTAACCAAGAGACCCAGTACTTC.

This chain uses TRBV2 with TRBJ1-1, with D tentatively TRBD1 (5 bases). The ends were cut back, 8 bases at V and 1 base at J, with 23 bases in the middle. The germline gives CDR1 SNHLY, CDR2 FYNNEI. The CDR3 spans 17 residues. CDR3 amino acids: CASARRWGSLGNTEAFF. CDR3 nucleotides: TGTGCCAGCGCCCGAAGATGGGGCAGCCTAGGGAACACTGAAGCTTTCTTT.

V is TRBV3-1 (or the pseudogene TRBV3-2) and J is TRBJ1-1, with D maybe TRBD1 (5 bases). CDR3 size: 15 residues. V shed 1 base and J shed 6 bases, with 15 bases lying between them. Germline-derived CDR1 and CDR2 are LGHDT and YNNKEL (reference sequence). The CDR3 region is CASSQGTKWPPEAFF. CDR3 coding DNA: TGTGCCAGCAGCCAAGGGACAAAATGGCCCCCTGAAGCTTTCTTT.

This clone was recorded only once. The chain links TRBV5-1 to TRBJ2-3, with 7 bases matching TRBD2. The junction had 9 bases not matched to a gene; V was cut back by 4 bases and J by 10 bases. CDR3 length equals 13 residues. Germline V gene data show CDR1 as SGHRS and CDR2 as YFSETQ. CDR3 sequence: CASSPDGGTSQYF. CDR3 bases: TGCGCCAGCAGCCCGGACGGGGGGACGTCGCAGTATTTT.

This chain joins TRBV12-3 or TRBV12-4 and TRBJ1-1; the D is unclear. The CDR3 is 13 amino acids. V lost 4 bases to trimming and J lost 0 bases, with 6 bases between them. The chain's CDR3 is CASSSRVNTEAFF. Here the CDR3 DNA reads TGTGCCAGCAGTTCCCGGGTGAACACTGAAGCTTTCTTT.

The rearrangement links TRBV7-2 to TRBJ2-4, with TRBD1 identical over 10 bases. V dropped 4 bases and J dropped 2; count of bases not matched to a gene: 5. Germline CDR1 reads SGHTA; CDR2 reads FQGNSA. The CDR3 is made up of 16 amino acids. The CDR3 DNA reads TGTGCCAGCAGCTCAAGACAGGGGGCGTCCAAAAACATTCAGTACTTC. Amino acid sequence: CASSSRQGASKNIQYF.

The chain has TRBV7-9 and TRBJ2-2, with D possibly matching TRBD1 (5 bases). Germline V gene sequence: CDR1 SEHNR, CDR2 FQNEAQ (reference sequence). This CDR3 has 13 amino acids. Trimming took 7 bases from V and 5 from J, leaving 11 bases between them. CDR3 in amino acids: CASTPGQTGELFF. DNA of the CDR3: TGTGCCAGCACCCCCGGACAAACCGGGGAGCTGTTTTTT.

The V and J genes are TRBV5-4 and TRBJ2-2; 8 nucleotides align to TRBD2. CDR3 size: 18 residues. V gave up 2 bases and J gave up 2 bases; unmatched junction bases: 11. Germline CDR1 SGHNT, CDR2 YYREEE (reference sequence). CDR3 residues: CASSFPPAGASNTGELFF. The CDR3 DNA reads as TGTGCCAGCAGCTTCCCCCCAGCGGGGGCCTCTAACACCGGGGAGCTGTTTTTT.

This clone has more than one count but fewer than ten. This sequence joins TRBV6-5 and TRBJ1-6; D is unclear. The CDR3 has 13 residues. The V gene's germline CDR1 is MNHEY and CDR2 SVGAGI. V was pared by 2 bases and J by 7 bases, with 6 bases between. The CDR3 is CASSYTVNSPLHF. CDR3 sequence (DNA): TGTGCCAGCAGTTACACAGTGAATTCACCCCTCCACTTT.

V and J are TRBV18 and TRBJ2-2, with a weak D call TRBD1 (5 bases). Per the germline V gene, CDR1 is KGHSH and CDR2 is LQKENI. CDR3 size: 14 residues. Trimming shortened V by 2 bases and J by 2 bases, and 6 bases separated the two germline ends. CDR3 DNA: TGTGCCAGCTCACCAAGGGGTAACACCGGGGAGCTGTTTTTT. Translation gives CASSPRGNTGELFF.

V usage is TRBV9 and J usage is TRBJ2-3, with TRBD2 matching 8 bases. The germline V gene has CDR1 SGDLS and CDR2 YYNGEE. The CDR3 length is 15 residues. Trimming at V came to 2 bases and at J to 6 bases, leaving 8 bases not matched to a gene. The CDR3 DNA follows: TGTGCCAGCAGCGTCCTGGCTAGCGGGTGGGATACGCAGTATTTT. Its protein is CASSVLASGWDTQYF.

J is TRBJ2-7 and V is TRBV7-9; D is possibly TRBD2 (5 bases). The CDR3 is made up of 13 amino acids. Trimming shortened V by 3 bases and J by 7 bases, and 13 bases separated the two germline ends. Germline lookup yields CDR1 SEHNR and CDR2 FQNEAQ (reference sequence). The CDR3 DNA reads as TGTGCCAGCAGCTTCGGACTGAATCGGGAGCAGTACTTC. The encoded protein is CASSFGLNREQYF.

In this sample, this clone turned up once. The chain links TRBV15 to TRBJ2-5; D is possibly TRBD2 (6 bases). Germline values: CDR1 LNHNV, CDR2 YYDKDF (reference sequence). The CDR3 runs to 16 residues. Trimming took 0 bases from V and 1 from J, leaving 12 bases between them. The CDR3 loop reads CATSRELGGGQETQYF. The CDR3 nucleotides are TGTGCCACCAGCAGAGAGTTGGGAGGTGGCCAAGAGACCCAGTACTTC.

The V and J genes are TRBV19 and TRBJ2-1; possible D gene TRBD1, 6 bases. Germline V gene sequence: CDR1 LNHDA, CDR2 SQIVND (reference sequence). The CDR3 is made up of 15 amino acids. V dropped 3 bases and J dropped 0 bases, with 9 bases sitting between them. In nucleotides, the CDR3 is TGTGCCAGTAGTATCCAGGGGAGCTCCTACAATGAGCAGTTCTTC. The encoded protein is CASSIQGSSYNEQFF.